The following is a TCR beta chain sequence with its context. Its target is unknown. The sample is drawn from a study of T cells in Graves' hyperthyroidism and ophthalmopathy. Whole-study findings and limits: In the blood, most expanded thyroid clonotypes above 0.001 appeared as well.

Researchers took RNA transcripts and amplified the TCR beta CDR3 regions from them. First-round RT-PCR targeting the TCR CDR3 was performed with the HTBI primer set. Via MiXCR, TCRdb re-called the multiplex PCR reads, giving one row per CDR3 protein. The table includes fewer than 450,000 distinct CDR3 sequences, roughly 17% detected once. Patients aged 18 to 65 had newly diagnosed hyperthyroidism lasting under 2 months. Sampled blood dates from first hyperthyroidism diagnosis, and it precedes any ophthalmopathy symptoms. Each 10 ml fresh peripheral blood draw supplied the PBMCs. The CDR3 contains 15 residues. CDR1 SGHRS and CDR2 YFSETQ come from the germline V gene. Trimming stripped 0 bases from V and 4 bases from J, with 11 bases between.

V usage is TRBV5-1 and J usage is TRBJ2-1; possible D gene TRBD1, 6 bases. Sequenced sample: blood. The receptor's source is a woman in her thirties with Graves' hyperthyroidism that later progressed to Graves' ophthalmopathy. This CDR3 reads CASSLGGPLYNEQFF. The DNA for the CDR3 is TGCGCCAGCAGCTTGGGGGGGCCTCTATACAATGAGCAGTTCTTC.